This T cell receptor beta chain stems from a study of blood T cell repertoires in COVID-19. Study background: PBMCs, B-cell-depleted T cells, or T cells provided the cDNA or gDNA that made up the material.

In the authors' workflow: Reference gene primers were amplified, and this amplification served to estimate nucleated cell counts. The protocol was immunoSEQ multiplex PCR, while the TCRdb copy is restricted to in-frame clones and leaves out a portion. D and trimming come from the DNA, and the V and J calls and clone size come from that table. The table has roughly 230,000 clones, roughly 84% seen once. The source material was peripheral blood. This TCR came from a man between 40 and 49 years old with acute or convalescent COVID-19.

CDR3 sequence reads: CSSGLSLQETQYF. In nucleotides, the CDR3 is TGTTCGTCCGGACTAAGTCTCCAAGAGACCCAGTACTTC. V and J are TRBV19 and TRBJ2-5; maybe TRBD2 (6 bases). The germline V gene encodes CDR1 LNHDA and CDR2 SQIVND (reference sequence). The CDR3 contains 13 residues.